The 23 T cell receptor beta chains below come from one sample, sequenced in a study of immune characterization of retroperitoneal liposarcoma. TCRdb itself ran the PCR reads through MiXCR, one entry per CDR3 protein. The sample contains 9,500 to 13,000 distinct CDR3 sequences, 25% to 30% of which appear only once. The specimen sequenced was tumor tissue. The receptors shown here come from a male donor with retroperitoneal liposarcoma.

About this clonotype itself: This CDR3 is missing its conserved last phenylalanine or tryptophan, likely due to a read error. The DNA is omitted, as the CDR3 cannot be located on it reliably, and the CDR3 follows TCRdb's listing. V usage is TRBV11-2 and J usage is TRBJ2-3; TRBD1, the table's D call, was not compared with the DNA. Including both end residues, the CDR3 is 15 amino acids long. Germline CDR1 and CDR2: SGHAT and FQNNGV. CDR3 amino acids: CASSTTGITKRPSSS.

This chain links TRBV11-3 with TRBJ2-4; D possibly uses TRBD1 or TRBD2 (5 bases each). Germline lookup yields CDR1 SGHNT and CDR2 YENEEA. V gave up 4 bases and J gave up 13 bases, with 17 bases separating them. The CDR3 totals 13 residues. The CDR3: CASSSGLGGEQYF. CDR3 sequence (DNA): TGTGCCAGCAGCTCGGGGCTCGGTGGTGAGCAGTACTTC.

This clonotype was counted many times. This chain uses TRBV6-1 with TRBJ2-1, with TRBD1 identical over 12 bases. The CDR3 has 15 amino acids. After removal of 6 bases from V and 10 bases from J, the junction contained 10 bases not matched to a gene. The germline gives CDR1 MNHNS, CDR2 SASEGT. CDR3 sequence: CASSIPGQGADEQFF. The CDR3 coding sequence is TGTGCCAGCAGCATACCGGGACAGGGGGCTGACGAGCAGTTCTTC.

At least ten counts were recorded for this clonotype. The J gene is TRBJ2-3, the V gene TRBV6-6; D gene uncertain. The V gene's germline CDR1 is MNHNY and CDR2 SVGAGI (reference sequence). There are 13 residues in the CDR3. V shed 2 bases and J shed 8 bases, with 11 bases lying between them. The CDR3 coding sequence is TGTGCCAGCAGTTACGCGAGGTCGGGTACGCAGTATTTT. This encodes CASSYARSGTQYF.

V is TRBV27 and J is TRBJ2-7; 8 bases are a match to TRBD1. The CDR3 has 12 amino acids. Germline V gives CDR1 MNHEY, CDR2 SMNVEV (reference sequence). V was clipped by 5 bases and J by 5 bases; unmatched bases: 2. The CDR3: CASSRTGNEQYF. For the CDR3, the DNA is TGTGCCAGCAGTAGGACAGGGAACGAGCAGTACTTC.

By sample fraction, this clonotype is medium-sized. The chain carries TRBV6-1 and TRBJ2-5; no firm D call. The J call is in doubt because the DNA end fits TRBJ2-1 better. The CDR3 totals 14 residues. Germline assignment: CDR1 MNHNS and CDR2 SASEGT. This CDR3 reads CASSTSWYQETQFF. The CDR3 DNA follows: TGTGCCAGCAGCACAAGTTGGTACCAAGAGACCCAGTTCTTC.

This clonotype was detected many times. This rearrangement joins TRBV6-1 to TRBJ2-1, with 12 bases matching TRBD1. The J call may be incorrect, as the DNA end agrees better with TRBJ2-7. There are 15 residues in the CDR3. Germline CDR1 is MNHNS and CDR2 is SASEGT. The CDR3 here is CASSIPGQGADEQYF. The DNA for the CDR3 is TGTGCCAGCAGCATACCGGGACAGGGGGCTGACGAGCAGTACTTC.

This clonotype showed up just a few times. The chain carries TRBV7-8 and TRBJ1-1; D remains ambiguous. CDR3 length equals 12 residues. Trimming took off 1 base at V and 3 bases at J, with 3 bases between the two ends. Germline V gene data show CDR1 as SGHVS and CDR2 as FQNEAQ. CDR3 nucleotides: TGTGCCAGCAGCTTAGAGGACACTGAAGCTTTCTTT. Residues: CASSLEDTEAFF.

This clonotype was counted ten times or more. V is TRBV7-3 and J is TRBJ2-2, with 8 positions matching TRBD2. Germline CDR1 is SGHTA and CDR2 is FQGTGA. Losses at the gene ends were 1 base for V and 5 bases for J; bases not matched to a gene: 6. The CDR3 length is 16 residues. As DNA, the CDR3 is TGTGCCAGCAGCTTAAATGGGGGACTAGAGACCGGGGAGCTGTTTTTT. Its translation is CASSLNGGLETGELFF. Filled out from reference TRBV7-3 and TRBJ2-2, the complete variable domain reads GAGVSQTPSNKVTEKGKYVELRCDPISGHTALYWYRQSLGQGPEFLIYFQGTGAADDSGLPNDRFFAVRPEGSVSTLKIQRTERGDSAVYLCASSLNGGLETGELFFGEGSRLTVL.

The chain carries TRBV4-1 and TRBJ2-1; no definite D call. The assigned J gene may be wrong: the sequence end matches TRBJ2-7 better. The germline V gene has CDR1 MGHRA and CDR2 YSYEKL. The CDR3 covers 14 residues. This CDR3 is CASSQGLGSYEQYF. As DNA, the CDR3 is TGCGCCAGCAGCCAAGGCTTGGGTTCCTACGAGCAGTACTTC.

The chain joins TRBV7-2 to TRBJ2-5; D is uncertain. Trimming removed 1 base at V and 5 bases at J, with 8 bases between. The CDR3 extends over 13 amino acids. The germline gives CDR1 SGHTA, CDR2 FQGNSA. CDR3 nucleotides: TGTGCCAGCAGCTTAGGGGCCGAGGAGACCCAGTACTTC. Protein product: CASSLGAEETQYF.

The chain employs TRBV12-3 or TRBV12-4 and TRBJ2-3; D possibly matches TRBD1 or TRBD2 (6 bases each). The CDR3 is 17 residues long. The V and J ends lost 3 bases and 2 bases respectively, with 18 bases between them. The CDR3 protein is CASSLGQGGGSTDTQYF. As DNA, the CDR3 is TGTGCCAGCAGTTTGGGGCAAGGAGGGGGTTCCACAGATACGCAGTATTTT.

The chain joins TRBV6-1 to TRBJ2-1, with D maybe TRBD1 (6 bases). Trimming removed 8 bases at V and 4 bases at J, with 21 bases between. The CDR3 spans 16 residues. CDR1 is MNHNS and CDR2 is SASEGT in the germline V gene. The CDR3 loop reads CASGNTGSTDYNEQFF. Written as DNA, the CDR3 is TGTGCCAGCGGAAATACAGGGTCCACCGATTACAATGAGCAGTTCTTC.

This chain connects TRBV6-1 to TRBJ2-1; TRBD2 aligns across 10 bases. V shed 5 bases, J shed 7 bases, and the junction held 11 bases outside the gene matches. The CDR3 runs to 16 residues. CDR1 MNHNS and CDR2 SASEGT come from the germline V gene. The CDR3 region has the DNA TGTGCCAGCAGTTCCGAGCGGGGGGGTCTTGGGAATGAGCAGTTCTTC. The encoded protein is CASSSERGGLGNEQFF.

This clonotype is judged medium-sized. V usage is TRBV7-8 and J usage is TRBJ2-1; 8 nucleotides line up with TRBD2. Trimming took 5 bases from V and 13 from J; bases not matched to a gene: 25. The CDR3 spans 18 residues. Germline CDR1 reads SGHVS; CDR2 reads FQNEAQ. The DNA for the CDR3 is TGTGCCAGCAGCGCAAATAGGCGGGGGGCCCAGTACCAAGAGACCCAGTTCTTC. Translated, it gives CASSANRRGAQYQETQFF. The full variable domain, in which reference TRBV7-8 and TRBJ2-1 provide the parts outside the CDR3, is GAGVSQSPRYKVAKRGQDVALRCDPISGHVSLFWYQQALGQGPEFLTYFQNEAQLDKSGLPSDRFFAERPEGSVSTLKIQRTQQEDSAVYLCASSANRRGAQYQETQFFGPGTRLTVL.

This chain joins TRBV6-1 and TRBJ2-4, with D perhaps TRBD2 (5 bases). The J call may be mistaken, given a closer DNA end match to TRBJ2-7. Germline CDR1 MNHNS, CDR2 SASEGT. The CDR3 has 15 amino acids. CDR3 residues: CASSSGISGSGEQYF. DNA for the CDR3: TGTGCCAGCAGTTCCGGGATCTCGGGCTCCGGCGAGCAGTACTTC.

The V call is TRBV6-1, the J call TRBJ2-3; D not resolved. The J call is in doubt because the DNA end fits TRBJ2-7 better. CDR1 and CDR2 from the germline V gene are MNHNS and SASEGT. CDR3 length equals 13 residues. The CDR3 region has the DNA TGTGCCAGCAGTGAATCAGGTTCCTACGAGCAGTACTTC. Protein sequence: CASSESGSYEQYF.

The V and J genes are TRBV10-3 and TRBJ2-1; D not certain. The assigned J gene may be wrong: the sequence end matches TRBJ2-7 better. The CDR3 sequence is 15 residues long. Germline V gene lookup returns CDR1 ENHRY and CDR2 SYGVKD. In nucleotides, the CDR3 is TGTGCCATCAGTGAGTTGTGGTCGAGCTCCTACGAGCAGTACTTC. This sequence encodes CAISELWSSSYEQYF.

This chain joins TRBV6-1 and TRBJ1-1; D ambiguous. The V and J ends lost 2 bases and 3 bases respectively, with 13 bases between them. Germline V gene data show CDR1 as MNHNS and CDR2 as SASEGT. This CDR3 has 15 amino acids. Written as DNA, the CDR3 is TGTGCCAGCAGTGAACTCGTGGCCTTGGACACTGAAGCTTTCTTT. Translating it yields CASSELVALDTEAFF.

By proportion, this clonotype is medium-sized (0.01 to 0.1%). The genes are TRBV6-1 and TRBJ2-1, with unresolved D. The ends were cut back, 2 bases at V and 0 bases at J, with 11 bases in the middle. The V gene's germline CDR1 is MNHNS and CDR2 SASEGT. CDR3 length equals 16 residues. CDR3 sequence reads: CASSERQVSSYNEQFF. The CDR3 DNA reads as TGTGCCAGCAGTGAACGGCAGGTTAGCTCCTACAATGAGCAGTTCTTC.

By sample share, this clonotype is medium-sized. This chain connects TRBV6-1 to TRBJ2-1, with a possible D match to TRBD1 (6 bases). The end of the DNA is better explained by TRBJ2-7, so the J call may be wrong. The CDR3 has 14 amino acids. Germline CDR1 is MNHNS and CDR2 is SASEGT. The CDR3, as DNA: TGTGCCAGCAGTGAAGTCAACAGGGCCTACGAGCAGTACTTC. Its translation is CASSEVNRAYEQYF.

This clonotype ranks as medium-sized. The gene calls are TRBV7-2 and TRBJ2-1, with unresolved D. The DNA end is a closer match to TRBJ2-7, so the J assignment may be wrong. The CDR3 covers 12 residues. CDR1 is SGHTA and CDR2 is FQGNSA in the germline V gene. The CDR3 coding sequence is TGTGCCAGCAGTCGGACGGTTTACGAGCAGTACTTC. It translates to CASSRTVYEQYF.

Judged by abundance, this clonotype is medium-sized. V and J are TRBV7-2 and TRBJ2-1; 8 bases align to TRBD2. The V gene end was trimmed by 7 bases and the J gene end by 13 bases; junction bases not matched to a gene: 9. CDR3 length: 12 amino acids. Looked up from germline, CDR1 is SGHTA and CDR2 is FQGNSA. In DNA, the CDR3 is TGTGCCAGCAACCCCCCGGGGGGGACCCAGTTCTTC. The encoded protein is CASNPPGGTQFF.